This TCR beta chain was captured in a study of blood T cell repertoires in COVID-19. Study summary: The cDNA or gDNA used as material had been derived from T cells, B-cell-depleted T cells, or PBMCs.

V was shortened by 5 bases and J by 2 bases, with 12 bases between the two germline ends. The CDR3 is 14 amino acids. The germline V gene has CDR1 SGHRS and CDR2 YFSETQ. Using immunoSEQ multiplex PCR, the repertoire was profiled, and TCRdb retains in-frame clones only, with some absent. This table holds 110,000 or so clones, roughly 80% found once. This rearrangement joins TRBV5-1 to TRBJ2-3; a possible D gene is TRBD1 (5 bases). The TCR sequence derives from a woman older than 75 with acute or convalescent COVID-19. Input material: peripheral blood. CDR3 coding DNA: TGCGCCAGCAGAGACAGCGAAATCACAGATACGCAGTATTTT. Translation gives CASRDSEITDTQYF.